The sample holds a few counts of the clone carrying this T cell receptor (beta chain). As yet, its antigen is unknown. The data stem from a study of memory CD4+ T cells and cytomegalovirus serostatus. Study background: This sample comes from healthy Belgian adults, under 10 CMV seropositive, 24 seronegative.

General study results and limits: Each of approximately 69 CMV-associated TCRbeta sequences occurred in one to five individuals.

TCRdb's copy holds only in-frame clones and misses some; the assay was immunoSEQ multiplex PCR. The sample yields around 84,000 clones, less than 90% seen once. The sort gate was single viable CD3+CD4+CD8-CD45RO+ cells for memory CD4+ T cells. CDR3 size: 16 residues. Germline assignment: CDR1 LNHDA and CDR2 SQIVND (reference sequence). V lost 6 bases, J lost 1 base, and 18 bases lay in between. The origin of this receptor is an adult in good health and CMV-seronegative. Material: memory CD4+ T cells from blood. This rearrangement joins TRBV19 to TRBJ1-1; D call uncertain. CDR3 region: CASSSGHVSWNTEAFF. CDR3 nucleotide sequence: TGTGCCAGTAGCTCGGGCCACGTAAGTTGGAACACTGAAGCTTTCTTT.